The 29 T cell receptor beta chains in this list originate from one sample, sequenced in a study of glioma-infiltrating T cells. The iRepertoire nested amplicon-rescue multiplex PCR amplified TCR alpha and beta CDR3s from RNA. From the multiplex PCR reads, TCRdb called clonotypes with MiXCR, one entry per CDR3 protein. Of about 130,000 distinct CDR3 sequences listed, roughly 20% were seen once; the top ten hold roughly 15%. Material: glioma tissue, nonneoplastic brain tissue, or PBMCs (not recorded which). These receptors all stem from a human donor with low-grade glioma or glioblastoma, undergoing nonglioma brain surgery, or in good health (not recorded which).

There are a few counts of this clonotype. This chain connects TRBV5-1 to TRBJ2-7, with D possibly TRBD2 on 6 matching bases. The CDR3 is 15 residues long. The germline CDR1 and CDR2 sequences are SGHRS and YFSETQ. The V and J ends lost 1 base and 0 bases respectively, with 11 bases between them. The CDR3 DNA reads TGCGCCAGCAGCTTGTACCGGGACTCCTCCTACGAGCAGTACTTC. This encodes CASSLYRDSSYEQYF.

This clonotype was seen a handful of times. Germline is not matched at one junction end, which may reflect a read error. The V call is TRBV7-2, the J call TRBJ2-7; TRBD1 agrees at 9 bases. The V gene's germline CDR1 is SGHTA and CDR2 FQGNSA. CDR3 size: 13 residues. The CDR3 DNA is TGTGCCAGCAGCTTAGGGACAGGGGTAGAGCAGCACTTC. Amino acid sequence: CASSLGTGVEQHF.

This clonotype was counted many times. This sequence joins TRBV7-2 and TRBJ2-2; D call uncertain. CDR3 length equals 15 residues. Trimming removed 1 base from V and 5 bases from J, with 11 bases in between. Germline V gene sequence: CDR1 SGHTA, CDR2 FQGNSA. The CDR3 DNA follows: TGTGCCAGCAGCTTAGTCCCCAGATTGACCGGGGAGCTGTTTTTT. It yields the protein CASSLVPRLTGELFF. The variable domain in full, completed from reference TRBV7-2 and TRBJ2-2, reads GAGVSQSPSNKVTEKGKDVELRCDPISGHTALYWYRQSLGQGLEFLIYFQGNSAPDKSGLPSDRFSAERTGGSVSTLTIQRTQQEDSAVYLCASSLVPRLTGELFFGEGSRLTVL.

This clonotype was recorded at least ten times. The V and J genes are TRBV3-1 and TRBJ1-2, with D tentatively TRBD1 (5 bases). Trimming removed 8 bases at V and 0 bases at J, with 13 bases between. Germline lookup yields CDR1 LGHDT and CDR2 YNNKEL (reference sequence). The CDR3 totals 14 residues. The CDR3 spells CASFGATANYGYTF. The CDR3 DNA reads TGTGCCAGCTTTGGAGCGACAGCTAACTATGGCTACACCTTC.

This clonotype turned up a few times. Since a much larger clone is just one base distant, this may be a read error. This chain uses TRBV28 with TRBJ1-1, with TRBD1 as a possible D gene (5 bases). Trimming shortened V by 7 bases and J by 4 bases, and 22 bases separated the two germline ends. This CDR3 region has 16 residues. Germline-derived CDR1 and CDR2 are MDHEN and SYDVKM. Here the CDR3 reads CASTPPGAGWGTEAFF. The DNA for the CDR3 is TGTGCCAGCACCCCCCCCGGGGCAGGGTGGGGCACTGAAGCTTTCTTT. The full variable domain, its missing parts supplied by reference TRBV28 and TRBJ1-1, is DVKVTQSSRYLVKRTGEKVFLECVQDMDHENMFWYRQDPGLGLRLIYFSYDVKMKEKGDIPEGYSVSREKKERFSLILESASTNQTSMYLCASTPPGAGWGTEAFFGQGTRLTVV.

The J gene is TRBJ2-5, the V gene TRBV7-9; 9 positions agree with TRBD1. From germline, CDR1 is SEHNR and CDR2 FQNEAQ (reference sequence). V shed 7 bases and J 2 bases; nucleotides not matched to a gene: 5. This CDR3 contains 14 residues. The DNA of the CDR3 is TGTGCCAGCAACGTCGGACAGGGGCAAGAGACCCAGTACTTC. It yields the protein CASNVGQGQETQYF.

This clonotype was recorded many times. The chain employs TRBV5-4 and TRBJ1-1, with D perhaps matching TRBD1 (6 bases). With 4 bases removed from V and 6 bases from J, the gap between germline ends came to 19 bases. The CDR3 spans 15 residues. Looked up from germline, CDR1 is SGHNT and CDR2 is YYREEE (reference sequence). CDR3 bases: TGTGCCAGCAGCCCCACCGGGACATATAACGCTGAAGCTTTCTTT. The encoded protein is CASSPTGTYNAEAFF.

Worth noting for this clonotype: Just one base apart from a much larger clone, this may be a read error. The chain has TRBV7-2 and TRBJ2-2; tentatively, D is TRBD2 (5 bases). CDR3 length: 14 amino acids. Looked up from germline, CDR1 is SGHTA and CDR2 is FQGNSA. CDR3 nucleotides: TGTGCCAGCAGCTTCTCCTTTGGACCCGGGAAGCTGTTTTTT. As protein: CASSFSFGPGKLFF.

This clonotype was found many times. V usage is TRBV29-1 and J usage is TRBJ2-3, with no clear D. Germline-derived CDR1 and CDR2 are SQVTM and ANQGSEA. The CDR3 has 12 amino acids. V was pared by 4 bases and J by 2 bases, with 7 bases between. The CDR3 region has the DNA TGCAGCGTTGCGGTGGACACAGATACGCAGTATTTT. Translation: CSVAVDTDTQYF.

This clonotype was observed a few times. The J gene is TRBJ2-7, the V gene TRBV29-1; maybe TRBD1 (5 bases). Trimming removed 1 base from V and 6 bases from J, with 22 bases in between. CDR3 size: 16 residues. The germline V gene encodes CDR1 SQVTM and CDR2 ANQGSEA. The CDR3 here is CSVEGSGQGPPGEQYF. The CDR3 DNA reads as TGCAGCGTTGAAGGGTCCGGGCAGGGCCCTCCTGGCGAGCAGTACTTC.

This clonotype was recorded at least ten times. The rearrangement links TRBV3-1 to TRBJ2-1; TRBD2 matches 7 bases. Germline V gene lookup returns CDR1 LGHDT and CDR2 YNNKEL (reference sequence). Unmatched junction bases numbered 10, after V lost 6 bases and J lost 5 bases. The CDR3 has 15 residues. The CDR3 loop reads CASRPRGAGNNEQFF. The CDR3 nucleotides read TGTGCCAGCAGACCACGGGGAGCGGGAAACAATGAGCAGTTCTTC.

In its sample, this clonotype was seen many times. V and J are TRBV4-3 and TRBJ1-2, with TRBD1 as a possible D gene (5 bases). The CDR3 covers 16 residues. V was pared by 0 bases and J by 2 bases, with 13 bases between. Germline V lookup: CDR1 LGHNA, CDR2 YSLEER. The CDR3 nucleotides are TGCGCCAGCAGCCAAGATATAGGGGATACAAACTATGGCTACACCTTC. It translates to CASSQDIGDTNYGYTF.

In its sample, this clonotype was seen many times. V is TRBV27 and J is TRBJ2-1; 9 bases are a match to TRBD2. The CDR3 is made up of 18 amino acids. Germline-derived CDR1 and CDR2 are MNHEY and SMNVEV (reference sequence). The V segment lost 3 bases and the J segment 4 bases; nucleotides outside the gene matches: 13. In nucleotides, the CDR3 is TGTGCCAGCAGTTTTAGGCTAGCGGGACATGGAGGGTACAATGAGCAGTTCTTC. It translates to CASSFRLAGHGGYNEQFF.

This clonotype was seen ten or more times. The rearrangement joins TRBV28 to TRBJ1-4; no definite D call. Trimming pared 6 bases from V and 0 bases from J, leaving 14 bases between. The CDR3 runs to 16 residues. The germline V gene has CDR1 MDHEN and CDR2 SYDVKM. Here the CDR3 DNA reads TGTGCCAGCAGGGATCCGGGCTCTGCAACTAATGAAAAACTGTTTTTT. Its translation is CASRDPGSATNEKLFF.

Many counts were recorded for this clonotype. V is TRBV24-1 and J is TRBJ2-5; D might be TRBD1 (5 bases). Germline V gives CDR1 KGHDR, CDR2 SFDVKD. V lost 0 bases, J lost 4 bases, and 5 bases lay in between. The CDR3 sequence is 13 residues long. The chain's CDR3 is CATSDLRGETQYF. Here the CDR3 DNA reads TGTGCCACCAGTGATTTGAGGGGAGAGACCCAGTACTTC.

Here the CDR3 reads CASSQSGSSSYEQYF. The CDR3 DNA reads TGCGCCAGCAGCCAAAGCGGGAGTAGCTCCTACGAGCAGTACTTC. The chain uses TRBV4-3 and TRBJ2-7, with 8 bases identical to TRBD2. This CDR3 is 15 amino acids long. Germline-derived CDR1 and CDR2 are LGHNA and YSLEER. Losses at the gene ends were 2 bases for V and 0 bases for J; bases not matched to a gene: 3.

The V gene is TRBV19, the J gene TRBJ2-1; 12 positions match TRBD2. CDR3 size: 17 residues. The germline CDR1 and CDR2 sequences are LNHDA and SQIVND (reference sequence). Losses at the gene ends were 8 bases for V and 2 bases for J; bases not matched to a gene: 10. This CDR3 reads CASRPPLAGGAYNEQFF. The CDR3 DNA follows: TGTGCCAGTCGCCCCCCCCTAGCGGGAGGGGCCTACAATGAGCAGTTCTTC.

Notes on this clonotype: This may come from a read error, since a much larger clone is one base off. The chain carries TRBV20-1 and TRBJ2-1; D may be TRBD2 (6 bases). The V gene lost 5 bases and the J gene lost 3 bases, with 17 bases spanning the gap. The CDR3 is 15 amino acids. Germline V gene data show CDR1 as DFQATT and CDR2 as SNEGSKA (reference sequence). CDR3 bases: TGCAGTGCTCCGGGACTGGGCGGAAGCTACAATGAGCAGTTCTTC. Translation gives CSAPGLGGSYNEQFF.

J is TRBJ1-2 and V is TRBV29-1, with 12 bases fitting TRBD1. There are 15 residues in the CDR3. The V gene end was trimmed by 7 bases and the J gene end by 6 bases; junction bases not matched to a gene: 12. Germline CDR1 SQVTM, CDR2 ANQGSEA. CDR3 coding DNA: TGCAGCGCATCCGGGACAGGGGGCGGTAGAGATGGCTACACCTTC. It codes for CSASGTGGGRDGYTF.

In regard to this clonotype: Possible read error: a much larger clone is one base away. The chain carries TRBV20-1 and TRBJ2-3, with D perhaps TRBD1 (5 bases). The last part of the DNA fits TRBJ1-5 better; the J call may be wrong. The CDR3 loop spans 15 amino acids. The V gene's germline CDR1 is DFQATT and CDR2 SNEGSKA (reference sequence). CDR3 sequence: CSARTSGGSTDTQHF. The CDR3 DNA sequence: TGCAGTGCGCGGACTAGCGGGGGTAGCACAGATACGCAGCATTTT.

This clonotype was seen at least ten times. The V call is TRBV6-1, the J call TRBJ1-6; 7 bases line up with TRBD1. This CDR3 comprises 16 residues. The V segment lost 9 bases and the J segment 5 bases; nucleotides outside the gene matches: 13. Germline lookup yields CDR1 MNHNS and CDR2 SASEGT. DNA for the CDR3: TGTGCCAGTGAGCTGGACAGGTTTAGTGATAATTCACCCCTCCACTTT. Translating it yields CASELDRFSDNSPLHF.

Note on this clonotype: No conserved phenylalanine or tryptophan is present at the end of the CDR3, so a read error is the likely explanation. The CDR3 region has the DNA TGCAGTGCTAGAGATCAGACGGCACATAACTATGGCTACACCTTA. This sequence encodes CSARDQTAHNYGYTL. The V call is TRBV20-1, the J call TRBJ1-2, with D hard to call. Trimming took off 0 bases at V and 1 base at J, with 12 bases between the two ends. CDR3 length: 15 residues. Per germline, CDR1 DFQATT and CDR2 SNEGSKA (reference sequence).

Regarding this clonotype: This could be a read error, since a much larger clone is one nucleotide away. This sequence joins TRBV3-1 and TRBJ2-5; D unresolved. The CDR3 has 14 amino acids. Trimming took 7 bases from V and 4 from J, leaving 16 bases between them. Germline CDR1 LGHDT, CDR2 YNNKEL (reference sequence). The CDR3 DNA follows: TGTGCCAGCACCCCCGACTCGACGGTAGAGACCCAGTACTTC. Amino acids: CASTPDSTVETQYF.

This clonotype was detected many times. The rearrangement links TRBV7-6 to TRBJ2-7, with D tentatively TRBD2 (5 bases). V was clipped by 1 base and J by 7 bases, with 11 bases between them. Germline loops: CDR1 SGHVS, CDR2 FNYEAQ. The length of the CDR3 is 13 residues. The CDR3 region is CASSLDPGREQYF. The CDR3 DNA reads TGTGCCAGCAGCTTAGATCCGGGAAGGGAGCAGTACTTC.

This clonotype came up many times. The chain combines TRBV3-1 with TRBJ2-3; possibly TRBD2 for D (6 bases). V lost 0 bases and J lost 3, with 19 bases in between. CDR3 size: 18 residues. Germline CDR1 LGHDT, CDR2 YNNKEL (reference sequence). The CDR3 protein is CASSQEGERARGTDTQYF. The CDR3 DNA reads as TGTGCCAGCAGCCAAGAGGGGGAAAGGGCGCGGGGAACAGATACGCAGTATTTT.

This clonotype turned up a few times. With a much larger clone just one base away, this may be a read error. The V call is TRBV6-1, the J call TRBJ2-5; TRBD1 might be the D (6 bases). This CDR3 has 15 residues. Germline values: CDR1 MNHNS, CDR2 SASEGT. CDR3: CASSEADRLQETKYF. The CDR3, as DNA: TGTGCCAGCAGTGAAGCAGACAGGCTCCAAGAGACCAAGTACTTC.

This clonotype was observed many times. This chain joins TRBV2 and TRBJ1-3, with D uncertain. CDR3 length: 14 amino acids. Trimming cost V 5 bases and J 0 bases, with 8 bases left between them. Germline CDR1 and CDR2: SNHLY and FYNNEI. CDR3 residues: CASSRGNSGNTIYF. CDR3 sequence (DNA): TGTGCCAGCAGTCGAGGGAACTCTGGAAACACCATATATTTT.

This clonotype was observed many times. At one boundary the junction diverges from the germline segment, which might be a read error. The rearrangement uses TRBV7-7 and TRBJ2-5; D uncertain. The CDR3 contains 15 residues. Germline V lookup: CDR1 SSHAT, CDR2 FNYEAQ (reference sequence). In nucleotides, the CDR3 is TGTGCTAGCAGCTTATCGGGCGGCAGCCAAGAGACCCAGTACTTC. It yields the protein CASSLSGGSQETQYF.

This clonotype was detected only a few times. CDR3 region: CASSVGGGARGYTF. The CDR3 DNA reads TGTGCCAGCAGCGTAGGTGGAGGGGCGCGTGGCTACACCTTC. The chain joins TRBV7-3 to TRBJ1-2; D is perhaps TRBD1 (5 bases). Trimming took off 5 bases at V and 7 bases at J, with 17 bases between the two ends. Germline CDR1 SGHTA, CDR2 FQGTGA. The CDR3 has 14 amino acids.